This record looks at one T cell receptor beta chain sequence and its context. No antigen is known for it. Exclusion applied to patients with autoimmune disease history or systemic immunosuppression. Method: immunoSEQ multiplex PCR; TCRdb's copy keeps in-frame clones and lacks some. The sample yields under 80,000 clones, roughly 86% seen once. The sample originates from a study of OX40 agonist ivuxolimab in advanced cancers. Study conclusions and caveats: Some nonresponders likewise displayed low normalized T-cell clonal expansion. The investigators did not determine what antigen specificity the expanded peripheral T cells had. Researchers report that CD8+ T cells had, on average, more expanded clones than CD4+.

The input for sequencing was CD4+ or CD8+ T cells sorted from blood, taken in a trial of the OX40 agonist ivuxolimab. The receptor was derived from an adult with an advanced solid tumor such as melanoma, head and neck, liver or kidney cancer.

CDR3 amino acids: CASSQDGIPTDTQYF. The CDR3 region has the DNA TGTGCCAGCAGCCAAGATGGGATCCCCACAGATACGCAGTATTTT. This rearrangement joins TRBV14 to TRBJ2-3; D remains ambiguous. Trimming removed 0 bases at V and 2 bases at J, with 9 bases between. The CDR3 runs 15 residues. Per the germline V gene, CDR1 is SGHDN and CDR2 is FVKESK.